The sequence of this TCR beta chain was determined in a study of T cell responses to AZD1222 COVID-19 vaccine. V gave up 4 bases and J gave up 1 base, with 5 bases separating them. The CDR3 covers 13 residues. Germline V CDR1 and CDR2: SNHLY, FYNNEI. Whole-study results and caveats: The repertoires were collected only after the peak T cell response.

Assay used: immunoSEQ multiplex PCR; TCRdb lists only in-frame clones, some missing. The sample holds tens of thousands of clones; roughly 85% are singletons and the top ten take about 2.4%. Notes on this clone: The antigen is not known.

The chain recombines TRBV2 with TRBJ2-1; D gene uncertain. This receptor was identified in an adult in good health. The sequencing here drew on peripheral blood, taken on day 0 of AZD1222 vaccination. For the CDR3, the DNA is TGTGCCAGCAGTGGTGGATCCTACAATGAGCAGTTCTTC. Amino acid sequence: CASSGGSYNEQFF.